One and the same sample provided the 24 T cell receptor beta chains below, sequenced in a study of T cell responses to AZD1222 COVID-19 vaccine. Generated by immunoSEQ multiplex PCR, the TCRdb table keeps only in-frame clones and is missing some. Of about 110,000 clones listed, more than 65% are singletons. This specimen was peripheral blood, taken on day 0 of AZD1222 vaccination. These receptor sequences come from an adult in good health.

The chain links TRBV6-5 to TRBJ1-6; no clear D. The length of the CDR3 is 11 residues. CDR1 MNHEY and CDR2 SVGAGI come from the germline V gene. V dropped 6 bases and J dropped 13 bases, with 10 bases sitting between them. The CDR3 DNA reads TGTGCCAGCAGGGTTTTCGGGCCCCTCCACTTT. Protein sequence: CASRVFGPLHF.

The gene calls are TRBV7-2 and TRBJ2-5; D remains unclear. The CDR3 totals 15 residues. V shed 5 bases and J shed 5 bases, with 18 bases lying between them. The V gene's germline CDR1 is SGHTA and CDR2 FQGNSA. For the CDR3, the DNA is TGTGCCAGCAGCCCCCGGATCAACGTCGGGGAGACCCAGTACTTC. Translated, it gives CASSPRINVGETQYF.

The chain links TRBV5-1 to TRBJ2-5; D is possibly TRBD1 (5 bases). Per the germline V gene, CDR1 is SGHRS and CDR2 is YFSETQ. CDR3 length: 13 amino acids. Trimming pared 3 bases from V and 4 bases from J, leaving 10 bases between. This CDR3 is CASSSGQVETQYF. DNA of the CDR3: TGCGCCAGCAGCTCAGGACAAGTAGAGACCCAGTACTTC. The variable domain in full, completed from reference TRBV5-1 and TRBJ2-5, reads KAGVTQTPRYLIKTRGQQVTLSCSPISGHRSVSWYQQTPGQGLQFLFEYFSETQRNKGNFPGRFSGRQFSNSRSEMNVSTLELGDSALYLCASSSGQVETQYFGPGTRLLVL.

This clone appeared once. The V gene is TRBV28, the J gene TRBJ2-7, with D maybe TRBD1 (5 bases). CDR1 is MDHEN, CDR2 SYDVKM, per germline. V was cut by 6 bases and J by 0 bases, with 15 bases left in between. The length of the CDR3 is 15 residues. CDR3 bases: TGTGCCAGCAGCAATAGGGGTTCGGTCTCCTACGAGCAGTACTTC. Translating gives CASSNRGSVSYEQYF.

V is TRBV23-1 and J is TRBJ1-1; D ambiguous. TRBV23-1 is given ORF status, its function remaining uncertain. The V end lost 0 bases, the J end lost 4 bases, and 9 bases lay between the germline ends. The CDR3 contains 14 residues. CDR3 sequence reads: CASSQSSESTEAFF. The CDR3 region has the DNA TGCGCCAGCAGTCAATCATCGGAGAGCACTGAAGCTTTCTTT.

This chain connects TRBV16 to TRBJ1-5, with D uncertain. Germline CDR1 and CDR2: KGHSY and FQNENV. V was cut by 2 bases and J by 5 bases, with 10 bases left in between. The CDR3 length is 14 residues. The CDR3 spells CASSQSPSYQPQHF. CDR3 in DNA: TGTGCCAGCAGCCAAAGCCCTTCATATCAGCCCCAGCATTTT.

This clone has only a few counts. The chain has TRBV27 and TRBJ2-3; maybe TRBD1 (5 bases). In germline, CDR1 is MNHEY, CDR2 SMNVEV (reference sequence). The CDR3 length is 14 residues. The V gene lost 3 bases and the J gene lost 6 bases, with 13 bases spanning the gap. Here the CDR3 DNA reads TGTGCCAGCAGTTTGCTAGGGGCAGAGGATACGCAGTATTTT. Its protein is CASSLLGAEDTQYF.

The gene calls are TRBV3-1 (or the pseudogene TRBV3-2) and TRBJ1-6; no clear D. Germline loops: CDR1 LGHDT, CDR2 YNNKEL (reference sequence). Trimming took off 4 bases at V and 7 bases at J, with 11 bases between the two ends. The CDR3 length is 14 residues. The CDR3, as DNA: TGTGCCAGCAGCCGGGGTCAAAGAAATTCACCCCTCCACTTT. Protein: CASSRGQRNSPLHF.

V is TRBV12-3 or TRBV12-4 and J is TRBJ2-2; D is perhaps TRBD1 (5 bases). V was cut by 7 bases and J by 7 bases, with 13 bases left in between. The CDR3 extends over 13 amino acids. The CDR3 DNA sequence: TGTGCCAGCACCTCCCATAGGGGCGGGGAGCTGTTTTTT. Translated: CASTSHRGGELFF.

The chain has TRBV7-9 and TRBJ1-4; TRBD1 is a possible D gene (5 bases). V was trimmed by 5 bases and J by 2 bases, leaving 18 bases between them. Germline CDR1 reads SEHNR; CDR2 reads FQNEAQ (reference sequence). The CDR3 extends over 17 amino acids. The CDR3 sequence is CASSPLDRGSTNEKLFF. For the CDR3, the DNA is TGTGCCAGCAGCCCCTTAGACCGGGGGAGCACTAATGAAAAACTGTTTTTT.

The V gene is TRBV27, the J gene TRBJ2-3; D is tentatively TRBD1 or TRBD2 (5 bases each). This CDR3 contains 16 residues. Germline CDR1 and CDR2: MNHEY and SMNVEV (reference sequence). The V gene lost 5 bases and the J gene lost 2 bases, with 17 bases spanning the gap. For the CDR3, the DNA is TGTGCCAGCAGTCTGGGCTTGGGGGTTGTCACAGATACGCAGTATTTT. The encoded protein is CASSLGLGVVTDTQYF.

This chain links TRBV18 with TRBJ1-6, with TRBD1 matching 7 bases. Per germline, CDR1 KGHSH and CDR2 LQKENI. The J segment lost 10 bases and the V segment lost 3 bases, leaving 6 bases of the junction unmatched. CDR3 size: 14 residues. The CDR3 loop reads CASSPQGEGSPLHF. The CDR3 DNA follows: TGTGCCAGCTCACCGCAGGGGGAAGGATCACCCCTCCACTTT.

This rearrangement joins TRBV28 to TRBJ1-5, with D tentatively TRBD1 (6 bases). The germline V gene encodes CDR1 MDHEN and CDR2 SYDVKM. Trimming cost V 7 bases and J 4 bases, with 11 bases left between them. This CDR3 comprises 13 residues. CDR3 region: CASIPGANQPQHF. CDR3 DNA sequence: TGTGCCAGCATTCCAGGGGCGAATCAGCCCCAGCATTTT.

The CDR3 coding sequence is TGTGCCAGCAGCTTAGGAGCAGCGGGGAGCTCCTACAATGAGCAGTTCTTC. Translation: CASSLGAAGSSYNEQFF. V and J are TRBV7-8 and TRBJ2-1, with TRBD2 identical over 7 bases. The CDR3 length is 17 residues. The germline V gene has CDR1 SGHVS and CDR2 FQNEAQ. Germline trimming cut 1 base from V and 0 bases from J; bases unmatched to any gene: 6.

The chain is built from TRBV5-8 and TRBJ2-1; D uncertain. Germline V lookup: CDR1 SGHTS, CDR2 YDEGEE. Trimming left V 4 bases short and J 6 bases short, with 20 bases between. The CDR3 runs 16 residues. DNA for the CDR3: TGTGCCAGCAGCCTAGGGTGGCCAATCGCGAGCAATGAGCAGTTCTTC. It encodes CASSLGWPIASNEQFF.

This chain uses TRBV28 with TRBJ2-7, with 9 bases lining up with TRBD1. With V trimmed by 6 bases and J by 3 bases, 9 bases remained unmatched. Germline V lookup: CDR1 MDHEN, CDR2 SYDVKM. The CDR3 totals 15 residues. The CDR3 region is CASRGAGTGHYEQYF. CDR3 bases: TGTGCCAGCAGAGGGGCCGGGACAGGGCACTACGAGCAGTACTTC.

The rearrangement links TRBV27 to TRBJ1-1; D unresolved. Germline CDR1 MNHEY, CDR2 SMNVEV (reference sequence). This CDR3 spans 14 amino acids. Deletions cut 4 bases from V and 3 bases from J, with 12 bases between. This CDR3 reads CASSSGGRDTEAFF. In nucleotides, the CDR3 is TGTGCCAGCAGTTCCGGTGGGAGGGACACTGAAGCTTTCTTT.

This clone was seen a few times. This chain joins TRBV6-5 and TRBJ1-5, with D uncertain. CDR3 length: 15 amino acids. The germline CDR1 and CDR2 sequences are MNHEY and SVGAGI. Trimming left V 6 bases short and J 2 bases short, with 14 bases between. The CDR3 nucleotides read TGTGCCAGCAGGAAGACACGACTTGGCAATCAGCCCCAGCATTTT. This gives the protein CASRKTRLGNQPQHF.

The V and J genes are TRBV4-2 and TRBJ2-5; tentative D call: TRBD2 (6 bases). The CDR3 has 15 amino acids. With 1 base removed from V and 4 bases from J, the gap between germline ends came to 13 bases. The germline V gene encodes CDR1 LGHNA and CDR2 YNFKEQ. CDR3 DNA: TGTGCCAGCAGCCAAGGACTAGGATATGGAGAGACCCAGTACTTC. Amino acids: CASSQGLGYGETQYF.

This clone has just one count. The rearrangement joins TRBV19 to TRBJ1-2, with D tentatively TRBD1 (5 bases). Trimming took 3 bases from V and 3 from J, leaving 8 bases between them. This CDR3 spans 13 amino acids. Germline lookup yields CDR1 LNHDA and CDR2 SQIVND (reference sequence). CDR3 bases: TGTGCCAGTAGTATTCAGGGTGACTATGGCTACACCTTC. It encodes CASSIQGDYGYTF.

The CDR3 DNA is TGTGCCAGCAGCCGTCTAGCGGGGGACTCCTACGAGCAGTACTTC. This gives the protein CASSRLAGDSYEQYF. This chain uses TRBV7-6 with TRBJ2-7, with 10 bases aligning to TRBD2. The length of the CDR3 is 15 residues. V was clipped by 5 bases and J by 0 bases; unmatched bases: 4. CDR1 is SGHVS and CDR2 is FNYEAQ in the germline V gene.

This chain uses TRBV18 with TRBJ2-2; a weak D match, TRBD1 (5 bases). CDR1 is KGHSH, CDR2 LQKENI, per germline. The CDR3 runs 15 residues. Trimming took off 6 bases at V and 1 base at J, with 12 bases between the two ends. CDR3 sequence: CASSPGHMNTGELFF. The CDR3 bases are TGTGCCAGCTCCCCTGGACACATGAACACCGGGGAGCTGTTTTTT.

The chain uses TRBV18 and TRBJ1-6; 9 bases align to TRBD1. The length of the CDR3 is 19 residues. From germline, CDR1 is KGHSH and CDR2 LQKENI. With V trimmed by 0 bases and J by 0 bases, 6 bases remained unmatched. CDR3 residues: CASSPPNGQGSSYNSPLHF. DNA for the CDR3: TGTGCCAGCTCACCACCGAATGGACAGGGGAGCTCCTATAATTCACCCCTCCACTTT.

The chain employs TRBV29-1 and TRBJ1-1; 8 bases align to TRBD1. Germline CDR1 is SQVTM and CDR2 is ANQGSEA. V dropped 7 bases and J dropped 4; count of bases not matched to a gene: 8. This CDR3 region has 13 residues. The DNA for the CDR3 is TGCAGCGCCGGACAGGGAGAGGGCACTGAAGCTTTCTTT. Its translation: CSAGQGEGTEAFF.